Presented here are 20 T cell receptor beta chains from one specimen sequenced in a study of blood T cell repertoires in COVID-19. Assay: immunoSEQ multiplex PCR; the TCRdb copy retains only in-frame clones and omits some. The profile shows roughly 69,000 clones, roughly nine tenths of them singletons. Source material: peripheral blood. The receptors derive from a man between 45 and 60 years old with active COVID-19.

The table lists this clone with a few counts. V and J are TRBV11-2 and TRBJ2-7, with D possibly TRBD1 on 5 matching bases. V lost 5 bases to trimming and J lost 1 base, with 12 bases between them. The V gene's germline CDR1 is SGHAT and CDR2 FQNNGV. This CDR3 spans 14 amino acids. The CDR3 DNA follows: TGTGCCAGCAGCACAAATCAGGGATCCTACGAGCAGTACTTC. Amino acids: CASSTNQGSYEQYF.

This chain links TRBV4-3 with TRBJ2-2; weak D call: TRBD2 (5 bases). Germline V lookup: CDR1 LGHNA, CDR2 YSLEER. V lost 3 bases and J lost 2, with 13 bases in between. The CDR3 loop spans 16 amino acids. This CDR3 is CASSHRGSGNTGELFF. In DNA form, the CDR3 reads TGCGCCAGCAGCCACCGGGGAAGCGGCAACACCGGGGAGCTGTTTTTT.

The genes are TRBV3-1 (or the pseudogene TRBV3-2) and TRBJ1-2; maybe TRBD1 (5 bases). Germline CDR1 is LGHDT and CDR2 is YNNKEL (reference sequence). V gave up 4 bases and J gave up 0 bases, with 18 bases separating them. The CDR3 covers 17 residues. CDR3 region: CASSPGSGWWANYGYTF. DNA of the CDR3: TGTGCCAGCAGCCCCGGATCAGGGTGGTGGGCTAACTATGGCTACACCTTC.

The rearrangement links TRBV6-1 to TRBJ1-2; D call uncertain. Germline V gene lookup returns CDR1 MNHNS and CDR2 SASEGT. CDR3 length equals 15 residues. The ends were cut back, 1 base at V and 4 bases at J, with 13 bases in the middle. CDR3 protein: CASSEGGSSSYGYTF. The CDR3 DNA follows: TGTGCCAGCAGTGAAGGAGGATCGAGCAGCTATGGCTACACCTTC.

This clone was picked up a small number of times. The J gene is TRBJ1-4, the V gene TRBV3-1 (or the pseudogene TRBV3-2), with 9 bases aligning to TRBD1. Germline-derived CDR1 and CDR2 are LGHDT and YNNKEL (reference sequence). CDR3 length: 15 residues. V was clipped by 6 bases and J by 11 bases; unmatched bases: 13. CDR3 sequence reads: CASRPKGDREVKLFF. Here the CDR3 DNA reads TGTGCCAGCAGACCGAAGGGGGACAGGGAGGTGAAACTGTTTTTT.

The chain joins TRBV27 to TRBJ2-5; possible D gene TRBD1, 5 bases. The CDR3 is 15 residues long. Germline CDR1 reads MNHEY; CDR2 reads SMNVEV (reference sequence). The germline V and J ends were trimmed by 0 bases and 2 bases, with 10 bases remaining between them. This CDR3 is CASSLSADMQETQYF. In DNA form, the CDR3 reads TGTGCCAGCAGTTTATCGGCGGACATGCAAGAGACCCAGTACTTC.

The gene calls are TRBV5-6 and TRBJ1-5; D call uncertain. Germline lookup yields CDR1 SGHDT and CDR2 YYEEEE. Between the trimmed V and J ends, which lost 0 bases and 0 bases, there was a span of 4 bases. CDR3 length: 14 residues. Written as DNA, the CDR3 is TGTGCCAGCAGCTTGGGCTATAGCAATCAGCCCCAGCATTTT. Translation: CASSLGYSNQPQHF.

This clone came up once. CDR3 protein: CSCRQEETQYF. In nucleotides, the CDR3 is TGCAGCTGTCGACAGGAAGAGACCCAGTACTTC. The chain recombines TRBV29-1 with TRBJ2-5; possible D gene TRBD1, 6 bases. This CDR3 is built from 11 residues. Germline-derived CDR1 and CDR2 are SQVTM and ANQGSEA. V was pared by 8 bases and J by 3 bases, with 10 bases between.

This chain connects TRBV10-3 to TRBJ2-7; tentatively, D is TRBD1 (5 bases). CDR1 is ENHRY and CDR2 is SYGVKD in the germline V gene. V dropped 10 bases and J dropped 2 bases, with 15 bases sitting between them. This CDR3 contains 13 residues. CDR3 residues: CATRDGTAYEQYF. The CDR3 DNA is TGTGCCACCAGGGATGGCACAGCCTACGAGCAGTACTTC.

The chain has TRBV2 and TRBJ2-2; 7 bases agree with TRBD2. Trimming at V came to 8 bases and at J to 4 bases, leaving 1 base not matched to a gene. The germline gives CDR1 SNHLY, CDR2 FYNNEI. The CDR3 length is 12 residues. CDR3 nucleotide sequence: TGTGCCAGCTGGGGGGGCACCGGGGAGCTGTTTTTT. Protein product: CASWGGTGELFF.

The V gene is TRBV19, the J gene TRBJ2-5; D gene uncertain. CDR1 is LNHDA and CDR2 is SQIVND in the germline V gene (reference sequence). The V gene lost 3 bases and the J gene lost 5 bases, with 10 bases spanning the gap. The CDR3 is 13 amino acids. In nucleotides, the CDR3 is TGTGCCAGTAGTATTGGAGCCCCGGAGACCCAGTACTTC. Protein: CASSIGAPETQYF. Drawing the rest from reference TRBV19 and TRBJ2-5, the complete variable domain is DGGITQSPKYLFRKEGQNVTLSCEQNLNHDAMYWYRQDPGQGLRLIYYSQIVNDFQKGDIAEGYSVSREKKESFPLTVTSAQKNPTAFYLCASSIGAPETQYFGPGTRLLVL.

This clone was recorded once. V is TRBV2 and J is TRBJ1-4; possibly TRBD1 for D (6 bases). Germline CDR1 reads SNHLY; CDR2 reads FYNNEI. The CDR3 is 14 residues long. The V end lost 7 bases, the J end lost 8 bases, and 17 bases lay between the germline ends. The CDR3 DNA is TGTGCCAGCACCGTTGGGCAGGGGTGGGAAAAACTGTTTTTT. Translating gives CASTVGQGWEKLFF.

The chain has TRBV6-2 or TRBV6-3 and TRBJ2-4; TRBD2 agrees at 10 bases. Germline trimming cut 5 bases from V and 2 bases from J; bases unmatched to any gene: 6. The CDR3 runs 16 residues. Germline CDR1 and CDR2: MNHEY and SVGEGT. The DNA of the CDR3 is TGTGCCAGCAGTGACTTAGCGGGAGGTTCCAAAAACATTCAGTACTTC. Translation gives CASSDLAGGSKNIQYF.

The chain couples TRBV25-1 to TRBJ2-1; TRBD2 might be the D (5 bases). The CDR3 runs 16 residues. Germline CDR1 reads MGHDK; CDR2 reads SYGVNS. Trimming stripped 5 bases from V and 3 bases from J, with 17 bases between. The CDR3 bases are TGTGCCAGCAGTAGCGTGAGAGGGAATTTCTACAATGAGCAGTTCTTC. Its translation: CASSSVRGNFYNEQFF.

The rearrangement links TRBV3-1 (or the pseudogene TRBV3-2) to TRBJ1-6; TRBD1 matches at 7 bases. J lost 7 bases, V lost 4 bases, and 10 bases had no gene match. CDR3 length: 16 residues. The germline gives CDR1 LGHDT, CDR2 YNNKEL (reference sequence). CDR3 DNA: TGTGCCAGCAGCCGCCAAAACAGGGGACGGAATTCACCCCTCCACTTT. As protein: CASSRQNRGRNSPLHF.

The chain joins TRBV28 to TRBJ2-2, with 7 bases that match TRBD2. V trimming: 9 bases; J trimming: 6 bases; junction bases outside the gene matches: 10. Germline CDR1 is MDHEN and CDR2 is SYDVKM. This CDR3 comprises 14 residues. CDR3 residues: CASMREGLAGELFF. CDR3 coding DNA: TGTGCCAGTATGAGGGAGGGCCTCGCCGGGGAGCTGTTTTTT.

The chain recombines TRBV5-1 with TRBJ2-5; D perhaps matches TRBD1 (6 bases). CDR1 and CDR2 (germline): SGHRS, YFSETQ. Trimming took off 0 bases at V and 2 bases at J, with 17 bases between the two ends. The CDR3 has 17 residues. The CDR3 region is CASSLAPTGGTQETQYF. DNA for the CDR3: TGCGCCAGCAGCTTGGCCCCGACAGGAGGAACACAAGAGACCCAGTACTTC.

The CDR3 loop reads CASSPATGTGNTIYF. CDR3 sequence (DNA): TGTGCCAGCTCACCCGCGACAGGGACTGGAAACACCATATATTTT. This rearrangement joins TRBV18 to TRBJ1-3, with 7 bases that match TRBD1. Germline V CDR1 and CDR2: KGHSH, LQKENI. V lost 3 bases and J lost 2; bases outside the gene matches: 4. The CDR3 runs 15 residues.

The chain has TRBV19 and TRBJ1-2; tentatively, D is TRBD1 (5 bases). The germline V gene encodes CDR1 LNHDA and CDR2 SQIVND (reference sequence). There are 12 residues in the CDR3. Trimming pared 4 bases from V and 8 bases from J, leaving 11 bases between. The CDR3 DNA reads as TGTGCCAGTAGTACAGGGTTTCGCGGCTACACCTTC. This sequence encodes CASSTGFRGYTF.

The genes are TRBV5-4 and TRBJ2-2; the D gene is possibly TRBD2 (7 bases). The CDR3 is 15 amino acids. The germline V and J ends were trimmed by 2 bases and 4 bases, with 12 bases remaining between them. CDR1 SGHNT and CDR2 YYREEE come from the germline V gene (reference sequence). CDR3 coding DNA: TGTGCCAGCAGCTTTGGGGGGGGCCGCACCGGGGAGCTGTTTTTT. Its protein is CASSFGGGRTGELFF.